This is a list of T cell receptor beta chains from one sample in a study of identical twins' blood T cells. MiXCR, run by TCRdb on the 5' RACE reads, gives a single entry per CDR3 protein. Here the sample spans hundreds of thousands of distinct CDR3 sequences, roughly 30% being singletons. The sequencing sample was made of PBMCs. The receptors were sampled from a woman between 18 and 55 years old in good health. Each CDR3 is given with its conserved first and last residue. The order of the fields is D gene, clone size, J gene, V gene, CDR3 DNA, CDR3 protein. A D gene is named only where the DNA matches it firmly. Rows give clone size only sometimes, using once, few, many, or a class for an expanded clone.

.,.,TRBJ1-1,TRBV20-1,TGCAGTGCTGATGGACGGCACACTGAAGCTTTCTTT,CSADGRHTEAFF
TRBD2,.,TRBJ2-3,TRBV4-2,TGTGCCAGCAGCCCGGGACTAGAACCCTATTCAGATACGCAGTATTTT,CASSPGLEPYSDTQYF
.,.,TRBJ1-3,TRBV5-1,TGCGCCAGCAGCTTGACAGCGTACTCTGGAAACACCATATATTTT,CASSLTAYSGNTIYF
.,few,TRBJ2-2,TRBV7-2,TGTGCCAGCAGCTTTTACAGTGGCTCCGGGGAGCTGTTTTTT,CASSFYSGSGELFF
TRBD2,.,TRBJ2-1,TRBV29-1,TGCAGCTTCAACCCGGGGGGCAATGAGCAGTTCTTC,CSFNPGGNEQFF
TRBD2,few,TRBJ2-1,TRBV12-3/TRBV12-4,TGTGCCAGCAGTCTGACTAGCGGGTATATCAATGAGCAGTTCTTC,CASSLTSGYINEQFF
.,.,TRBJ2-1,TRBV6-6,TGTGCCAGCAGTGACAGACTAGGGAACGAGCAGTTCTTC,CASSDRLGNEQFF
.,few,TRBJ2-3,TRBV29-1,TGCAGCGTTGAACGGTTGCCGCAGTATTTT,CSVERLPQYF
TRBD1,once,TRBJ1-1,TRBV5-1,TGCGCCAGCAGCTTAGCCAACAGGGGAAACACTGAAGCTTTCTTT,CASSLANRGNTEAFF
.,many,TRBJ1-1,TRBV5-1,TGCGCCAGCAGACGGAGCCTGAACACTGAAGCTTTCTTT,CASRRSLNTEAFF
TRBD2,few,TRBJ2-3,TRBV12-3/TRBV12-4,TGTGCCAGCAGTTTAGGGACTAGCGGGAAAGATACGCAGTATTTT,CASSLGTSGKDTQYF